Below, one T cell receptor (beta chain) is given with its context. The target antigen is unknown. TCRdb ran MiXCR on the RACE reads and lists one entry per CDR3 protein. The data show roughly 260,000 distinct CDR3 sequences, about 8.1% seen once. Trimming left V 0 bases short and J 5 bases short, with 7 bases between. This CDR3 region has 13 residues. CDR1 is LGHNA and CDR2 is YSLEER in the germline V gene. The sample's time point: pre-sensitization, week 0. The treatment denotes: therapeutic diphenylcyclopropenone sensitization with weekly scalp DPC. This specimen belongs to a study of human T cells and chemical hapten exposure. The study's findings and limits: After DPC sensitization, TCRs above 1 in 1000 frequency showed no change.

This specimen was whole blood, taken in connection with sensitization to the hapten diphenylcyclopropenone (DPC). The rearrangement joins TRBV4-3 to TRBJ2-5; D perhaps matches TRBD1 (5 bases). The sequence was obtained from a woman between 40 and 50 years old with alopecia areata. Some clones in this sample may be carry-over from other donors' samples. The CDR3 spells CASSQDQGETQYF. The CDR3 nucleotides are TGCGCCAGCAGCCAAGATCAGGGCGAGACCCAGTACTTC.